Presented here are 2 T cell receptor beta chains from one specimen sequenced in a study of blood T cell repertoires in COVID-19. Sequencing used immunoSEQ multiplex PCR; TCRdb keeps in-frame clones, though not all of them. The sample holds 150,000 or so clones, roughly 86% seen once. Sequencing input: peripheral blood. All receptors come from an older woman with acute or convalescent COVID-19.

This clone was counted a few times. The chain uses TRBV5-1 and TRBJ2-2, with TRBD1 matching 9 bases. Per germline, CDR1 SGHRS and CDR2 YFSETQ. The length of the CDR3 is 16 residues. V dropped 4 bases and J dropped 5; count of bases not matched to a gene: 9. In DNA form, the CDR3 reads TGCGCCAGCAGCCGGTTCCCCGGACAGGGGACCGGGGAGCTGTTTTTT. Its protein is CASSRFPGQGTGELFF.

The chain has TRBV7-2 and TRBJ2-7, with a tentative D call TRBD1 (5 bases). CDR1 SGHTA and CDR2 FQGNSA come from the germline V gene. This CDR3 is 15 amino acids long. Trimming removed 4 bases at V and 0 bases at J, with 13 bases between. This CDR3 reads CASSSPRDSSYEQYF. The CDR3 DNA reads TGTGCCAGCAGCTCACCCCGCGACAGCTCCTACGAGCAGTACTTC.